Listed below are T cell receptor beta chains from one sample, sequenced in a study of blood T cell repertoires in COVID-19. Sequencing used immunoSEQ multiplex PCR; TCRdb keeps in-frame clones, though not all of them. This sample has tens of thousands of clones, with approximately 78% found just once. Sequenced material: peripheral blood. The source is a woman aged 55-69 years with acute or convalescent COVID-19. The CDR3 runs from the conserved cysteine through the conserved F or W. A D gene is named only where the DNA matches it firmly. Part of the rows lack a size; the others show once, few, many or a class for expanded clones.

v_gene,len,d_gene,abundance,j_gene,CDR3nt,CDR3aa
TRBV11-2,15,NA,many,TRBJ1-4,TGTGCCAGCAGCTTAACAGTTGCAACTAATGAAAAACTGTTTTTT,CASSLTVATNEKLFF
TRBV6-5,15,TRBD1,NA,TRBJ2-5,TGTGCCAGCAGTCCGGGACAGGGTCCCCAAGAGACCCAGTACTTC,CASSPGQGPQETQYF
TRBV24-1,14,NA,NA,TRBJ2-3,TGTGCCACCAGTAAGGAAGGGGGCACAGATACGCAGTATTTT,CATSKEGGTDTQYF
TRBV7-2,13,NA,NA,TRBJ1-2,TGTGCCAGCAGCGATCCGCCGGGTATAGGCTACACCTTC,CASSDPPGIGYTF
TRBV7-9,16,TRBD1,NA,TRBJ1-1,TGTGCCAGCAGCTTATTACAGGGGCGCGACGGCACTGAAGCTTTCTTT,CASSLLQGRDGTEAFF
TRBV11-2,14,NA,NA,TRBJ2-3,TGTGCCAGCAGCTTGAACAGGGGCACAGATACGCAGTATTTT,CASSLNRGTDTQYF
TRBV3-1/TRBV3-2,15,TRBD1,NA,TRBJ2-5,TGTGCCAGCAGCCGATCGACAGGGAACCAAGAGACCCAGTACTTC,CASSRSTGNQETQYF
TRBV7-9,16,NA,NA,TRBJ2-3,TGTGCCAGCAGTCACCGAGCTAGCCCTAGCACAGATACGCAGTATTTT,CASSHRASPSTDTQYF
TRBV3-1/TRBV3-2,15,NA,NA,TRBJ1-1,TGTGCCAGCACCTCCCAGAGGGGAGGTAGCACTGAAGCTTTCTTT,CASTSQRGGSTEAFF
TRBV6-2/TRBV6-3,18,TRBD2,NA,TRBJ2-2,TGTGCCAGCAGTTACTCACTAGCGGGGGCCATGAACACCGGGGAGCTGTTTTTT,CASSYSLAGAMNTGELFF
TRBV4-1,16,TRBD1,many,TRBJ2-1,TGCGCCAGCAGCCAAGCAACGGACAGGGGTTACAATGAGCAGTTCTTC,CASSQATDRGYNEQFF
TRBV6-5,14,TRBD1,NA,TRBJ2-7,TGTGCCAGCAGACGGACAGGGGGCATCTACGAGCAGTACTTC,CASRRTGGIYEQYF
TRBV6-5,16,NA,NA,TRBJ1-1,TGTGCCAGCAGTTACTCGGGCAGCCTCAGTAACACTGAAGCTTTCTTT,CASSYSGSLSNTEAFF
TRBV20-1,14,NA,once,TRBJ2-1,TGCAGTGCTAGTCTCCCGGACATCGAGTCCGAGCAGTTCTTC,CSASLPDIESEQFF
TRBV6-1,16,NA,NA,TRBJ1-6,TGTGCCAGCAGTGCCGACCAGGGCGCCTATAATTCACCCCTCCACTTT,CASSADQGAYNSPLHF
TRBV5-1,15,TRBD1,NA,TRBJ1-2,TGCGCCAGCAGCTTGGGACAGGGGGCAGTCTATGGCTACACCTTC,CASSLGQGAVYGYTF
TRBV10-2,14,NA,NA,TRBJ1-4,TGCGCCAGCAGTGAGGCCTCCGGGGGGGGAAAACTGTTTTTT,CASSEASGGGKLFF
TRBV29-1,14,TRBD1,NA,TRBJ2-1,TGCAGCGTCGGGCAGGGGGTAGGCTACAATGAGCAGTTCTTC,CSVGQGVGYNEQFF
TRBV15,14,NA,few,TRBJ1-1,TGTGCCACCAGCAGAGCTCTAAGGAACACTGAAGCTTTCTTT,CATSRALRNTEAFF
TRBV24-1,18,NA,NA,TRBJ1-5,TGTGCCACCAGTGATTTGGGGAACAGGGTACTTAGCAATCAGCCCCAGCATTTT,CATSDLGNRVLSNQPQHF
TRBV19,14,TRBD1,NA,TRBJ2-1,TGTGCCAGTACAAGACAGGGTTCCTACAATGAGCAGTTCTTC,CASTRQGSYNEQFF
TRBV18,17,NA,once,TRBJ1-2,TGTGCCAGCTCACCACCCGGAACAGAGATTACTAACTATGGCTACACCTTC,CASSPPGTEITNYGYTF
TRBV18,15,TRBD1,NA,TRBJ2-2,TGTGCCAGCTCACCCCGGGACAGGCTCACCGGGGAGCTGTTTTTT,CASSPRDRLTGELFF
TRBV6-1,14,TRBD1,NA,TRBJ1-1,TGTGCCAGCAGTGAAACGCAGGGGGGTACTGAAGCTTTCTTT,CASSETQGGTEAFF
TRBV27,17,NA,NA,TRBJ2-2,TGTGCCAGCAGATCACGGTCCGGGGGAGACAACACCGGGGAGCTGTTTTTT,CASRSRSGGDNTGELFF
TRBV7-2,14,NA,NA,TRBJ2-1,TGTGCCAGCAGCTCATCCGGGAAGTACAATGAGCAGTTCTTC,CASSSSGKYNEQFF
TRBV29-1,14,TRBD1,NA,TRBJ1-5,TGCAGCGTTGGCCACAGGGGGAGCAATCAGCCCCAGCATTTT,CSVGHRGSNQPQHF
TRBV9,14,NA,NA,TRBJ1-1,TGTGCCAGCAGCCAAGGACAGAGGAACACTGAAGCTTTCTTT,CASSQGQRNTEAFF